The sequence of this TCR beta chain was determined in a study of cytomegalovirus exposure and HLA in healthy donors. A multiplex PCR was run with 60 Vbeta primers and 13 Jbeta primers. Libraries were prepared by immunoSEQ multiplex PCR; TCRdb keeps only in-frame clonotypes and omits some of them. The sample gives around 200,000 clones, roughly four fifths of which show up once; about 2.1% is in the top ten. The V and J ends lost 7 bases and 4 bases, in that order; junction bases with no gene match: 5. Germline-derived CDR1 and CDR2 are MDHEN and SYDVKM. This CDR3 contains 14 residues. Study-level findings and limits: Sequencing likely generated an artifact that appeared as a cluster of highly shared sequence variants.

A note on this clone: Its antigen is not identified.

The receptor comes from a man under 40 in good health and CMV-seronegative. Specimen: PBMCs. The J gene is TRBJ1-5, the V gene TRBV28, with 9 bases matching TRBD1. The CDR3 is CASISGTGNQPQHF. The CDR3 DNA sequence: TGTGCCAGCATTTCCGGGACAGGGAATCAGCCCCAGCATTTT. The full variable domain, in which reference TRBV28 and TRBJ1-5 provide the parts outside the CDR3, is DVKVTQSSRYLVKRTGEKVFLECVQDMDHENMFWYRQDPGLGLRLIYFSYDVKMKEKGDIPEGYSVSREKKERFSLILESASTNQTSMYLCASISGTGNQPQHFGDGTRLSIL.